The clone carrying this T cell receptor beta chain showed up many times. What it binds is not known. This sample stems from a study of human T cells and chemical hapten exposure. Study overall: The variation in per-sample TCR yields arose mainly from small differences in pooled library volumes. The study, taken as a whole, reports: Following DPC sensitization, TCRs present above 1 in 1000 frequency showed no change. Donors in the study had alopecia, meaning their immune response may differ from healthy people's. Expanded TCRs were compared with controls, and the expanded TCRs formed significantly more large CDR3 similarity clusters.

The germline gives CDR1 SGHRS, CDR2 YFSETQ. The CDR3 is 15 residues long. J gave up 4 bases and V 0 bases, and 3 bases lay outside the gene matches. Sample time point: patch test 1, 2 weeks after DPC sensitization. Treatment specified: therapeutic diphenylcyclopropenone sensitization with weekly scalp DPC. TCRdb redid the calling of the RACE reads with MiXCR, one entry per CDR3 protein. The sample includes approximately 350,000 distinct CDR3 sequences, around 7% seen only once; the top ten take more than 7%. The V gene is TRBV5-1, the J gene TRBJ1-5, with 8 bases identical to TRBD1. The starting material was whole blood, obtained in connection with sensitization to the hapten diphenylcyclopropenone (DPC). The receptor was derived from a woman aged 18-29 years with alopecia areata. Some clones in this sample may be carry-over from other donors' samples. In nucleotides, the CDR3 is TGCGCCAGCAGCTTGGCCGGGACAGGTAATCAGCCCCAGCATTTT. It yields the protein CASSLAGTGNQPQHF.